The subject of this entry is one TCR beta chain. Its specificity is not known. This CDR3 spans 13 amino acids. Germline V gene lookup returns CDR1 GTSNPN and CDR2 SVGIG (reference sequence). Deletions cut 3 bases from V and 3 bases from J, with 11 bases between. The entry originates in a study of T cell repertoires in cytomegalovirus infection. Study in general: CMV epitopes, recently identified HLA-C-restricted and well-studied HLA-B-restricted, were used. Public TCR beta signatures indicated both CMV infection and matching HLA type. Study-wide results and caveats: Predominance within the ex vivo response was attributable to HLA-C-restricted CMV-specific TCR beta clonotypes.

TCRdb called the reads again in MiXCR, with one record for every CDR3 protein. The data hold roughly 730,000 distinct CDR3 sequences, with 30% to 35% observed a single time. This rearrangement joins TRBV30 to TRBJ1-1; a weak D match, TRBD1 (6 bases). This specimen consisted of cultured PBMCs, obtained from culture after CMV antigen stimulation. The clonotype comes from a human donor in good health (CMV status not recorded). Some clones in this sample may be carry-over from other donors' samples. This chain's CDR3 is CAWSIRGDTEAFF. The CDR3 DNA is TGTGCCTGGAGCATTAGGGGGGACACTGAAGCTTTCTTT.